The clone carrying this T cell receptor (beta chain) has more than one count but fewer than ten. This sample stems from a study of patients and donors after allogeneic stem cell transplantation. TCRdb called the RT-PCR reads again in MiXCR, with one record for every CDR3 protein. The repertoire holds approximately 57,000 distinct CDR3 sequences, 13% seen once, with under 40% in the top ten. The CDR3 has 13 residues. Trimming took 0 bases from V and 3 from J, leaving 6 bases between them. The germline V gene has CDR1 LNHDA and CDR2 SQIVND (reference sequence). This TCR was sampled from a human donor who was either an allogeneic HSCT recipient or a stem cell or donor lymphocyte infusion donor (not recorded which). It is not recorded whose cells these are; they may come from a transplant donor. J is TRBJ2-7 and V is TRBV19; D perhaps matches TRBD2 (5 bases). Material for sequencing was blood, either unsorted or a sorted T cell fraction (not recorded which). The CDR3 here is CASSIERDYEQYF. CDR3 DNA sequence: TGTGCCAGTAGTATAGAACGGGACTACGAGCAGTACTTC.